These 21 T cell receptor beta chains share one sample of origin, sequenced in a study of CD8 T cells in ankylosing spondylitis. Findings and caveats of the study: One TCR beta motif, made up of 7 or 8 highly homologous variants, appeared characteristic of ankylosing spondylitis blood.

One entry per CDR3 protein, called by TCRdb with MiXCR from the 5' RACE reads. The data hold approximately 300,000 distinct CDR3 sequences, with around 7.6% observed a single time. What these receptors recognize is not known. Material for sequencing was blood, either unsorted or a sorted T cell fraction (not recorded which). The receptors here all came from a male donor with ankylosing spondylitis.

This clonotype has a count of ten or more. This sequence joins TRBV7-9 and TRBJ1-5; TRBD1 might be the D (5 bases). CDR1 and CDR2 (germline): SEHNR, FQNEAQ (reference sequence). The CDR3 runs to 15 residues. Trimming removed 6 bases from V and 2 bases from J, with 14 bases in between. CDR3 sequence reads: CASRPGRVGNQPQHF. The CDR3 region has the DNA TGTGCCAGCAGGCCGGGGCGGGTGGGCAATCAGCCCCAGCATTTT.

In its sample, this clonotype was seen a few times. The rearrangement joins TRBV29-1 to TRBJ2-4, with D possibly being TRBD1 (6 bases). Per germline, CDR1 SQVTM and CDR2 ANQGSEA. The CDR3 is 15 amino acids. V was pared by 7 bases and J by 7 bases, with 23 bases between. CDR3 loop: CSAQSDRPTENIQYF. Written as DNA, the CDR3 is TGCAGCGCCCAATCCGACAGGCCAACGGAGAACATTCAGTACTTC.

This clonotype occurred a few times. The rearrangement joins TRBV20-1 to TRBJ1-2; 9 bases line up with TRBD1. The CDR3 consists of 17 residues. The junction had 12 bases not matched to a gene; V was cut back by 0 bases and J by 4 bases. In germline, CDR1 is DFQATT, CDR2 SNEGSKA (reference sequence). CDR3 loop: CSARERSGGQGTYGYTF. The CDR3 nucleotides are TGCAGTGCTAGAGAGCGTTCCGGCGGACAGGGGACCTATGGCTACACCTTC.

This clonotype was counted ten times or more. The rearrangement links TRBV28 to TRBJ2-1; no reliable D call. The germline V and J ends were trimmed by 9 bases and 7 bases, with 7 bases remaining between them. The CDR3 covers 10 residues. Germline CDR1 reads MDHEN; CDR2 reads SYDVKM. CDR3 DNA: TGTGCCAGTTACGGGAATGAGCAGTTCTTC. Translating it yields CASYGNEQFF. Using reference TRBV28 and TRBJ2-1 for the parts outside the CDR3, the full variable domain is DVKVTQSSRYLVKRTGEKVFLECVQDMDHENMFWYRQDPGLGLRLIYFSYDVKMKEKGDIPEGYSVSREKKERFSLILESASTNQTSMYLCASYGNEQFFGPGTRLTVL.

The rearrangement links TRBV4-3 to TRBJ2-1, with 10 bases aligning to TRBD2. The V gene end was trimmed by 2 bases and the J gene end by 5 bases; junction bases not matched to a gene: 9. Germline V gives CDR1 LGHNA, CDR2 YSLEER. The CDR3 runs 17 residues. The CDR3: CASSQSLAGGYNNEQFF. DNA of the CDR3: TGCGCCAGCAGCCAATCGTTAGCGGGAGGTTATAACAATGAGCAGTTCTTC.

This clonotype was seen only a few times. Written as DNA, the CDR3 is TGCAGTGCGCCCAAGGGACTGTCGGATTCACCCCTCCACTTT. Encoded protein: CSAPKGLSDSPLHF. The chain couples TRBV20-1 to TRBJ1-6; D perhaps matches TRBD1 (5 bases). V was pared by 6 bases and J by 8 bases, with 17 bases between. Germline values: CDR1 DFQATT, CDR2 SNEGSKA (reference sequence). This CDR3 is built from 14 residues.

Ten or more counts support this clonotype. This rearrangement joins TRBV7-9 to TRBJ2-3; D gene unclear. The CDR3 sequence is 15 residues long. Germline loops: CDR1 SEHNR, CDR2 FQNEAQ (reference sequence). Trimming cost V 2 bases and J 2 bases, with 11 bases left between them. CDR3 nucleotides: TGTGCCAGCAGCTTAAGGGCCGGTTACACAGATACGCAGTATTTT. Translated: CASSLRAGYTDTQYF.

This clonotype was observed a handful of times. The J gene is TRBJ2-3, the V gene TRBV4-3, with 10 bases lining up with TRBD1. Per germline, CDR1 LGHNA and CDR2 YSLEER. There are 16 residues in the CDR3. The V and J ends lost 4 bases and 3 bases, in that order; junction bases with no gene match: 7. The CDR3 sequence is CASSPYRTGGTDTQYF. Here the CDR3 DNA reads TGCGCCAGCAGCCCCTACAGGACAGGGGGGACAGATACGCAGTATTTT.

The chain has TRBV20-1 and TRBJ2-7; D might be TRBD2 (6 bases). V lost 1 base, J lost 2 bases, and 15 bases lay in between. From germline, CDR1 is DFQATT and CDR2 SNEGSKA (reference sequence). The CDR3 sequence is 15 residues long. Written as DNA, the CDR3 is TGCAGTGCTAGAGGGAGGCAGGAGGGTCCCTACGAGCAGTACTTC. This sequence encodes CSARGRQEGPYEQYF.

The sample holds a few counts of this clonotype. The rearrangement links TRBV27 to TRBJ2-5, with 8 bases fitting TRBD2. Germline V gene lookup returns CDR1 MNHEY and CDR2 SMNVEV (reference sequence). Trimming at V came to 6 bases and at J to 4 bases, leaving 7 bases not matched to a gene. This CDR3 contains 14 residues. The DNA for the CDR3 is TGTGCCAGCAGGATGAGCGGGAGTGGAGAGACCCAGTACTTC. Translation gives CASRMSGSGETQYF.

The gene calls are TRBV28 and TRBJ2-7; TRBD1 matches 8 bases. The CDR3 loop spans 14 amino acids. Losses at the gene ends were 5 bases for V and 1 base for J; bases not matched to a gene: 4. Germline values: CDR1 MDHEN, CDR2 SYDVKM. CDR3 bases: TGTGCCAGCAGTAACCAGGGGGCTTCCTACGAGCAGTACTTC. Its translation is CASSNQGASYEQYF.

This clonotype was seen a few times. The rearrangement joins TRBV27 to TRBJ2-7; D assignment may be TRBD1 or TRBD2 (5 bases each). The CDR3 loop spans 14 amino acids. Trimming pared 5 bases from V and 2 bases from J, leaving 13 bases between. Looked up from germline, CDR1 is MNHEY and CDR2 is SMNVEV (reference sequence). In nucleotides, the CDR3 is TGTGCCAGCAGTCCTGGGACGGAGGCCTACGAGCAGTACTTC. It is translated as CASSPGTEAYEQYF.

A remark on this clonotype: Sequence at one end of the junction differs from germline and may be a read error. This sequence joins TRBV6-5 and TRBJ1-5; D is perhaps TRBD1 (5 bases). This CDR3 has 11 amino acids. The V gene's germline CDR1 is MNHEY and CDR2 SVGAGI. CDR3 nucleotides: TGTGCCTGCAGGGTTAATCAGCCCCAGCATTTT. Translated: CACRVNQPQHF.

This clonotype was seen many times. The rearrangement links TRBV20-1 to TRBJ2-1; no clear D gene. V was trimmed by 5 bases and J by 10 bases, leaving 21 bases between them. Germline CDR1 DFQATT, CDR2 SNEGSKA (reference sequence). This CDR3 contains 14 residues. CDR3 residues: CSARGRTRIGEQFF. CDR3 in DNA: TGCAGTGCTCGTGGCAGGACCCGAATTGGGGAGCAGTTCTTC.

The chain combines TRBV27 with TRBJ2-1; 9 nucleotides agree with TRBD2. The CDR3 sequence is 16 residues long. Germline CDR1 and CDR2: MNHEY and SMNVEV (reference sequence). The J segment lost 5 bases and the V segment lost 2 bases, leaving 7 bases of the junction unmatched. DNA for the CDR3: TGTGCCAGCAGTTTAGGTTCGCTAGCGGGGAACAATGAGCAGTTCTTC. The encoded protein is CASSLGSLAGNNEQFF.

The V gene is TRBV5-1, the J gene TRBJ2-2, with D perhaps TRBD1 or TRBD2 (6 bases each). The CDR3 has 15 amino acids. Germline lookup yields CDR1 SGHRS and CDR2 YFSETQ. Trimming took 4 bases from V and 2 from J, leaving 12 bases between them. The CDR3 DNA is TGCGCCAGCAGCGTCCCGGGGGCCAACACCGGGGAGCTGTTTTTT. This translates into CASSVPGANTGELFF.

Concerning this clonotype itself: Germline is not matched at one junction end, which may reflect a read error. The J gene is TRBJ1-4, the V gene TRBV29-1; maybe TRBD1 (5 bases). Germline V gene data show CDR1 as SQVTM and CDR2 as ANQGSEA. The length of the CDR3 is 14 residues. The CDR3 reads CSVEEGASNEKQFF. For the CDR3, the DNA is TGCAGCGTTGAAGAAGGGGCGTCTAATGAAAAACAGTTTTTT. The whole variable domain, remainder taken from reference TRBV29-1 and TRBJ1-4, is SAVISQKPSRDICQRGTSLTIQCQVDSQVTMMFWYRQQPGQSLTLIATANQGSEATYESGFVIDKFPISRPNLTFSTLTVSNMSPEDSSIYLCSVEEGASNEKQFFGSGTQLSVL.

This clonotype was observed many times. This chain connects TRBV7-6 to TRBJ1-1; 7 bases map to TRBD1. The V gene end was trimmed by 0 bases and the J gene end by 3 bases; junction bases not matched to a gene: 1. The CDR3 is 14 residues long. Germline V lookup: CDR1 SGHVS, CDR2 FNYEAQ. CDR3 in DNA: TGTGCCAGCAGCTTAGCGGGACAGTACACTGAAGCTTTCTTT. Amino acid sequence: CASSLAGQYTEAFF.

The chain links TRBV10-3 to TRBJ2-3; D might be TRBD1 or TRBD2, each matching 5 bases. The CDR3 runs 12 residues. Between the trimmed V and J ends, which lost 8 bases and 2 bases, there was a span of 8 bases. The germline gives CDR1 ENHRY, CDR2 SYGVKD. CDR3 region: CAIGTNTDTQYF. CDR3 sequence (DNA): TGTGCCATCGGGACGAACACAGATACGCAGTATTTT.

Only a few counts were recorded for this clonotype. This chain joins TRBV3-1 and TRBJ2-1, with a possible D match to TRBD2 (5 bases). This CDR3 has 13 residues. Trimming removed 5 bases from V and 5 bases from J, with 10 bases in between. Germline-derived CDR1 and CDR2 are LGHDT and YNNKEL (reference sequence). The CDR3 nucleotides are TGTGCCAGCAGCTACCTAGCCAACAATGAGCAGTTCTTC. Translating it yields CASSYLANNEQFF.

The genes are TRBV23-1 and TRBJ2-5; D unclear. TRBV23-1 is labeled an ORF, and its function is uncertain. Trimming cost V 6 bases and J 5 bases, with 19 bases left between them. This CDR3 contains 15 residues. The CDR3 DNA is TGCGCCAGCAGCCTACAAGTGGCTTTTTGGGAGACCCAGTACTTC. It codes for CASSLQVAFWETQYF.